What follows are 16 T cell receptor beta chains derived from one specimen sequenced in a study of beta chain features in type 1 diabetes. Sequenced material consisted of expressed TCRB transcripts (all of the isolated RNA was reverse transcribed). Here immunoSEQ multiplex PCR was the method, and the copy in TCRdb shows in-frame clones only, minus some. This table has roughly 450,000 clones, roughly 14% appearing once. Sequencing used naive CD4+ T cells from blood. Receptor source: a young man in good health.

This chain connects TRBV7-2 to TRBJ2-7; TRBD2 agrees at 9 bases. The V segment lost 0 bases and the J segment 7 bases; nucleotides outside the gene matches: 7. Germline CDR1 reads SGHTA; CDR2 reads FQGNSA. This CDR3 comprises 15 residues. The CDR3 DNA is TGTGCCAGCAGCTTAGCCGGCGGGGGGGCCTTTGAGCAGTACTTC. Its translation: CASSLAGGGAFEQYF.

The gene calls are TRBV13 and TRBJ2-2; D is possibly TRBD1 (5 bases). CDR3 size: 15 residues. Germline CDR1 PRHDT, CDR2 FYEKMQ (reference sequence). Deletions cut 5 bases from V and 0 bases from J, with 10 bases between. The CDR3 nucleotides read TGTGCCAGCAGCACAGGTCGCGCGAACACCGGGGAGCTGTTTTTT. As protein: CASSTGRANTGELFF.

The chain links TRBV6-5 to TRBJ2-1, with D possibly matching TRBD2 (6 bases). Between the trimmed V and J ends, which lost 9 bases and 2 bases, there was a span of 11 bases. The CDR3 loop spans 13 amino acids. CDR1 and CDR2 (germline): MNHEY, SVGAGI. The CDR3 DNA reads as TGTGCCAGTAAACTAGCCCCCTACAATGAGCAGTTCTTC. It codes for CASKLAPYNEQFF.

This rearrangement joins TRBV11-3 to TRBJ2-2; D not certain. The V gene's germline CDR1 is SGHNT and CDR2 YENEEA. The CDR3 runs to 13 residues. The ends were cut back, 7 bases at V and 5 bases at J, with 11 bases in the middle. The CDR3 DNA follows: TGTGCCAGCACCAAGACCTCAACCGGGGAGCTGTTTTTT. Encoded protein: CASTKTSTGELFF.

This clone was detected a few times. As DNA, the CDR3 is TGTGCCAGCAGCTCCTTCGGCGGTAGCTCCTACAATGAGCAGTTCTTC. Its translation: CASSSFGGSSYNEQFF. This chain uses TRBV7-2 with TRBJ2-1; no clear D. The V and J ends lost 4 bases and 0 bases respectively, with 13 bases between them. Germline V gives CDR1 SGHTA, CDR2 FQGNSA. CDR3 length: 16 amino acids. The variable domain in full, with the rest retrieved from reference TRBV7-2 and TRBJ2-1, is GAGVSQSPSNKVTEKGKDVELRCDPISGHTALYWYRQSLGQGLEFLIYFQGNSAPDKSGLPSDRFSAERTGGSVSTLTIQRTQQEDSAVYLCASSSFGGSSYNEQFFGPGTRLTVL.

In DNA, the CDR3 is TGCAGTCTCCAGGAGGGACAGGAAGCTTTCTTT. Its protein is CSLQEGQEAFF. The chain uses TRBV20-1 and TRBJ1-1; 7 nucleotides agree with TRBD1. CDR1 is DFQATT and CDR2 is SNEGSKA in the germline V gene (reference sequence). The CDR3 has 11 residues. J lost 8 bases, V lost 8 bases, and 8 bases had no gene match.

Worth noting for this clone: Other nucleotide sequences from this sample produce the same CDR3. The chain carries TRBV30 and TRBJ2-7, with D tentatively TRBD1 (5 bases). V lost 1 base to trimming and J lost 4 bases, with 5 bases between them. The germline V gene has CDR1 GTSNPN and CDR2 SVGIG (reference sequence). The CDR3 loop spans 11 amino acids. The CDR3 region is CAWSEGYEQYV. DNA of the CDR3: TGTGCCTGGAGTGAGGGGTACGAGCAGTACGTC.

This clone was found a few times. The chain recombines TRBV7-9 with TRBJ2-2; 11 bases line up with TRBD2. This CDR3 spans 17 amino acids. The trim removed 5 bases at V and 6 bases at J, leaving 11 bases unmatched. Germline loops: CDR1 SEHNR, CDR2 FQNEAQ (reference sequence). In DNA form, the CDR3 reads TGTGCCAGCAGCCCACGTGGGCTAGCGGGAGGTGCCGGGGAGCTGTTTTTT. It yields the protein CASSPRGLAGGAGELFF.

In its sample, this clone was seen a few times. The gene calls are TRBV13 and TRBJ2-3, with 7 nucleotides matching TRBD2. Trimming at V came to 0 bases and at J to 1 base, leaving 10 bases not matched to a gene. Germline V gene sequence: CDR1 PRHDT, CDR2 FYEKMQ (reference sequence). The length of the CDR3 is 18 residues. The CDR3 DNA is TGTGCCAGCAGCTTAGGCCTAGCGGTGAATTGGGGCACAGATACGCAGTATTTT. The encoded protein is CASSLGLAVNWGTDTQYF.

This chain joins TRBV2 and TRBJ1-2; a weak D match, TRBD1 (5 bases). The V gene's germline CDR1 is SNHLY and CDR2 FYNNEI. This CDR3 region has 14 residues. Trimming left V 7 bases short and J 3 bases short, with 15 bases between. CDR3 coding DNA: TGTGCCAGCACCGAAACACCGGGACACTATGGCTACACCTTC. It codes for CASTETPGHYGYTF.

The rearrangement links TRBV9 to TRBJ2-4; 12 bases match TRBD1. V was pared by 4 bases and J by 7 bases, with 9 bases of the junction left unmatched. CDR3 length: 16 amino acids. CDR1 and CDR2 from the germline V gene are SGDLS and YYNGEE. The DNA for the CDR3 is TGTGCCAGCAGCATAGGGACAGGGGGCGTGGAGAACATTCAGTACTTC. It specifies CASSIGTGGVENIQYF.

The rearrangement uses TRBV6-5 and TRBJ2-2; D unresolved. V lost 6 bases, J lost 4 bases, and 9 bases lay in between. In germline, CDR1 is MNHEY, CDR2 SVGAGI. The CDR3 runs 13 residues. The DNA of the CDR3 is TGTGCCAGCAGAAGGGATCTCACCGGGGAGCTGTTTTTT. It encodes CASRRDLTGELFF.

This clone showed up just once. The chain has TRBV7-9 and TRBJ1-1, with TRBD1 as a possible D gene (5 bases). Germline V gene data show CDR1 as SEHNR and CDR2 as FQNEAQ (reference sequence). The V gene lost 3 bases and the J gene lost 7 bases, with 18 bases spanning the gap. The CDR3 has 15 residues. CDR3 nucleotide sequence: TGTGCCAGCAGCTTTCCCACGGGACTTTCGAATGAAGCTTTCTTT. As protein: CASSFPTGLSNEAFF.

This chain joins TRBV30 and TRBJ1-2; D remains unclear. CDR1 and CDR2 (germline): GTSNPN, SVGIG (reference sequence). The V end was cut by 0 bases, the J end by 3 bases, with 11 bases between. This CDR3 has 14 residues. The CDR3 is CAWSVRVLDYGYTF. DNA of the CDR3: TGTGCCTGGAGTGTGAGGGTTCTCGACTATGGCTACACCTTC. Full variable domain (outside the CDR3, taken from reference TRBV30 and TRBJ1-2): SQTIHQWPATLVQPVGSPLSLECTVEGTSNPNLYWYRQAAGRGLQLLFYSVGIGQISSEVPQNLSASRPQDRQFILSSKKLLLSDSGFYLCAWSVRVLDYGYTFGSGTRLTVV.

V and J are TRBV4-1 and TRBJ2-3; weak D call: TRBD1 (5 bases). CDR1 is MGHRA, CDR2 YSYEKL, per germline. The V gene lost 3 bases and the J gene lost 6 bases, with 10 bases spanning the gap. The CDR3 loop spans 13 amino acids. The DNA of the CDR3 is TGCGCCAGCAGCCATACTCAGGGTGATACGCAGTATTTT. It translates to CASSHTQGDTQYF.

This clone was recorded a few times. For the CDR3, the DNA is TGTGCCAGCAGTTATATCGCCTACAATGAGCAGTTCTTC. Translated, it gives CASSYIAYNEQFF. J is TRBJ2-1 and V is TRBV6-6; D remains ambiguous. V dropped 3 bases and J dropped 2 bases, with 5 bases sitting between them. The CDR3 consists of 13 residues. CDR1 is MNHNY, CDR2 SVGAGI, per germline (reference sequence).